The sequence of this T cell receptor beta chain was determined in a study of T cell responses to AZD1222 COVID-19 vaccine. Clones were read by immunoSEQ multiplex PCR, and TCRdb kept only the in-frame ones, dropping some. The data show some 140,000 clones, more than 85% seen once. This clone turned up a few times. The target antigen is unknown. Overall study results and limits: Spike-specific TCR breadth and depth grew following two AZD1222 doses. Variant regions that are unmutated are reportedly the target of nearly half of spike-specific TCRs. Among those given AZD1222, only 5 to 7 were seropositive at baseline. Dominant CD4 TCR responses targeted spike regions 160-218 and 743-854.

CDR1 is MNHEY and CDR2 is SMNVEV in the germline V gene (reference sequence). The CDR3 is made up of 14 amino acids. Trimming removed 2 bases from V and 0 bases from J, with 8 bases in between. The material was peripheral blood, obtained on day 0 of AZD1222 vaccination. The TCR was taken from an adult in good health. The chain is built from TRBV27 and TRBJ2-7; D remains ambiguous. DNA of the CDR3: TGTGCCAGCAGTTTAGTCAGGAGCTCCTACGAGCAGTACTTC. Residues: CASSLVRSSYEQYF.